This T cell receptor (beta chain) was sequenced in a study of molecular identifiers for immune sequencing clone quantification. Study background: Five aliquots were made in replicates from the RNA of roughly 21,000 or 96,000 naive CD8 cells, and four were sequenced.

The CDR3 runs to 18 residues. The germline V gene has CDR1 MGHRA and CDR2 YSYEKL. J gave up 0 bases and V 0 bases, and 7 bases lay outside the gene matches. This clonotype was counted ten times or more. TCRdb re-called the PCR reads with MiXCR, one entry per CDR3 protein. The sample includes 60,000 to 70,000 distinct CDR3 sequences, around a fifth of them seen just once. The receptor comes from a human donor in good health. Some libraries in this study had Jurkat cell RNA spiked in. V and J are TRBV4-1 and TRBJ2-4; 8 bases match TRBD2. Sequenced material: naive CD8+ T cells from blood, with Jurkat cell RNA spiked in. Subset defined: FACS-sorted CD8+CD4-CCR7+CD45RA+ naive T cells. The CDR3 DNA is TGCGCCAGCAGCCAAGAAGCTTGGCGGGGGGTAGCCAAAAACATTCAGTACTTC. This translates into CASSQEAWRGVAKNIQYF.